Presented here are 23 T cell receptor beta chains from one specimen sequenced in a study of shared clonotypes between healthy human individuals. CD45RO-negative, CCR7-positively selected cells formed the naive CD8 fraction, excluding terminally differentiated effector memory CD45RA+ cells. Here immunoSEQ multiplex PCR was the method, and the copy in TCRdb shows in-frame clones only, minus some. The sample records about 1.9 million clones, 90% to 95% being singletons. Input material: naive CD8+ T cells from PBMCs. These receptors originate from a man between 18 and 35 years old in good health. Some clones in this sample may be carry-over from other donors' samples.

The J gene is TRBJ2-7, the V gene TRBV7-9; TRBD1 matches 7 bases. This CDR3 is built from 14 residues. V shed 5 bases and J 2 bases; nucleotides not matched to a gene: 6. Germline V lookup: CDR1 SEHNR, CDR2 FQNEAQ (reference sequence). CDR3 amino acids: CASSGPGQPYEQYF. The CDR3 nucleotides are TGTGCCAGCAGCGGCCCGGGACAGCCCTACGAGCAGTACTTC.

The V gene is TRBV6-1, the J gene TRBJ1-1, with TRBD1 matching 7 bases. Trimming at V came to 6 bases and at J to 0 bases, leaving 4 bases not matched to a gene. CDR3 length: 14 residues. CDR1 and CDR2 (germline): MNHNS, SASEGT. CDR3 protein: CASRQTGLNTEAFF. The DNA of the CDR3 is TGTGCCAGCAGGCAGACAGGGTTGAACACTGAAGCTTTCTTT.

This clone was detected once. The V and J genes are TRBV27 and TRBJ2-7; D gene uncertain. The CDR3 has 16 amino acids. V was cut by 4 bases and J by 1 base, with 17 bases left in between. From germline, CDR1 is MNHEY and CDR2 SMNVEV (reference sequence). CDR3 sequence reads: CASSSNPPASSYEQYF. In DNA form, the CDR3 reads TGTGCCAGCAGTTCCAACCCACCGGCTAGTTCCTACGAGCAGTACTTC.

About this clone itself: Additional DNA sequences in this sample encode the identical CDR3. The chain has TRBV11-2 and TRBJ2-6, with unresolved D. The CDR3 sequence is 15 residues long. CDR1 and CDR2 from the germline V gene are SGHAT and FQNNGV. V dropped 1 base and J dropped 0 bases, with 4 bases sitting between them. The CDR3 coding sequence is TGTGCCAGCAGCTTAGGTGGCTCTGGGGCCAACGTCCTGACTTTC. This gives the protein CASSLGGSGANVLTF.

The J gene is TRBJ2-7, the V gene TRBV5-1; 8 bases line up with TRBD2. Per germline, CDR1 SGHRS and CDR2 YFSETQ. This CDR3 is built from 14 residues. J lost 4 bases, V lost 1 base, and 4 bases had no gene match. The CDR3 is CASSLWSSGYEQYF. CDR3 coding DNA: TGCGCCAGCAGCTTGTGGTCTAGCGGGTACGAGCAGTACTTC. The full variable domain, completed using reference TRBV5-1 and TRBJ2-7, is KAGVTQTPRYLIKTRGQQVTLSCSPISGHRSVSWYQQTPGQGLQFLFEYFSETQRNKGNFPGRFSGRQFSNSRSEMNVSTLELGDSALYLCASSLWSSGYEQYFGPGTRLTVT.

The rearrangement links TRBV19 to TRBJ2-7; tentative D call: TRBD1 (6 bases). The CDR3 covers 15 residues. Per germline, CDR1 LNHDA and CDR2 SQIVND (reference sequence). Trimming stripped 5 bases from V and 2 bases from J, with 16 bases between. The CDR3 DNA reads as TGTGCCAGTAGTGGACCACAGACAGGAACCTACGAGCAGTACTTC. Translating gives CASSGPQTGTYEQYF. Filled out from reference TRBV19 and TRBJ2-7, the complete variable domain reads DGGITQSPKYLFRKEGQNVTLSCEQNLNHDAMYWYRQDPGQGLRLIYYSQIVNDFQKGDIAEGYSVSREKKESFPLTVTSAQKNPTAFYLCASSGPQTGTYEQYFGPGTRLTVT.

The chain combines TRBV10-3 with TRBJ2-7; D gene uncertain. The CDR3 length is 16 residues. Germline CDR1 is ENHRY and CDR2 is SYGVKD. V was clipped by 2 bases and J by 0 bases, with 14 bases between them. CDR3 nucleotide sequence: TGTGCCATCAGTGAGGAAATTTGGCAGGCCTCCTACGAGCAGTACTTC. Residues: CAISEEIWQASYEQYF.

The rearrangement uses TRBV28 and TRBJ2-7, with a tentative D call TRBD2 (5 bases). The CDR3 runs to 14 residues. The germline CDR1 and CDR2 sequences are MDHEN and SYDVKM. Trimming stripped 2 bases from V and 3 bases from J, with 11 bases between. In DNA form, the CDR3 reads TGTGCCAGCAGTTTAATCCGGGGTGTCTACGAGCAGTACTTC. This encodes CASSLIRGVYEQYF.

The V and J genes are TRBV7-3 and TRBJ1-2, with 9 bases that match TRBD1. This CDR3 comprises 14 residues. Germline-derived CDR1 and CDR2 are SGHTA and FQGTGA. V dropped 6 bases and J dropped 4; count of bases not matched to a gene: 6. This chain's CDR3 is CASSSRDRAYGYTF. CDR3 DNA: TGTGCCAGCAGTAGCCGGGACAGGGCCTATGGCTACACCTTC.

The V and J genes are TRBV9 and TRBJ1-2; D possibly corresponds to TRBD1 (6 bases). The CDR3 spans 13 residues. Germline assignment: CDR1 SGDLS and CDR2 YYNGEE. Deletions cut 5 bases from V and 3 bases from J, with 11 bases between. CDR3 coding DNA: TGTGCCAGCAGAGGGGGGAGCGACTATGGCTACACCTTC. Amino acids: CASRGGSDYGYTF. The entire variable domain, with the rest obtained from reference TRBV9 and TRBJ1-2, is as follows: DSGVTQTPKHLITATGQRVTLRCSPRSGDLSVYWYQQSLDQGLQFLIQYYNGEERAKGNILERFSAQQFPDLHSELNLSSLELGDSALYFCASRGGSDYGYTFGSGTRLTVV.

In this sample, this clone turned up once. This CDR3 is CASSYADRLTDTQYF. CDR3 DNA: TGTGCCAGCAGTTACGCCGACAGGCTGACAGATACGCAGTATTTT. This chain links TRBV6-5 with TRBJ2-3; possibly TRBD1 for D (6 bases). Between the trimmed V and J ends, which lost 2 bases and 3 bases, there was a span of 12 bases. CDR3 length: 15 residues. Germline V CDR1 and CDR2: MNHEY, SVGAGI.

This chain links TRBV5-1 with TRBJ2-5, with D unclear. This CDR3 is 14 amino acids long. CDR1 and CDR2 (germline): SGHRS, YFSETQ. The V end was cut by 2 bases, the J end by 0 bases, with 8 bases between. The CDR3 is CASSFYSNQETQYF. The CDR3 nucleotides read TGCGCCAGCAGCTTTTACAGTAACCAAGAGACCCAGTACTTC.

This clone was detected only once. A much larger clone lies one base from this, so it may be a read error. The identical CDR3 is also encoded by other nucleotide sequences in the sample. The chain couples TRBV29-1 to TRBJ2-1; tentatively, D is TRBD2 (5 bases). The V and J ends lost 3 bases and 0 bases respectively, with 9 bases between them. Germline V gene data show CDR1 as SQVTM and CDR2 as ANQGSEA. The CDR3 length is 14 residues. The CDR3 sequence is CSVDTGSSYNEQFF. CDR3 sequence (DNA): TGCAGCGTTGATACGGGGAGCTCCTACAATGAGCAGTTCTTC.

The rearrangement joins TRBV5-4 to TRBJ1-5; 8 bases line up with TRBD1. J lost 9 bases, V lost 4 bases, and 6 bases had no gene match. The CDR3 sequence is 13 residues long. Germline-derived CDR1 and CDR2 are SGHNT and YYREEE (reference sequence). The CDR3 protein is CASSTDRVAPQHF. The CDR3 region has the DNA TGTGCCAGCAGCACGGACAGGGTAGCGCCCCAGCATTTT.

This chain connects TRBV11-2 to TRBJ2-2; D remains unclear. The CDR3 totals 13 residues. Per germline, CDR1 SGHAT and CDR2 FQNNGV. The V gene lost 5 bases and the J gene lost 4 bases, with 8 bases spanning the gap. The CDR3 is CASSPRPTGELFF. The CDR3 DNA reads as TGTGCCAGCAGCCCTAGGCCCACCGGGGAGCTGTTTTTT.

Regarding this clone: The same CDR3 also results from other DNA sequences found in this sample. This chain connects TRBV28 to TRBJ1-1; perhaps TRBD1 as D (5 bases). CDR3 length: 13 amino acids. The germline CDR1 and CDR2 sequences are MDHEN and SYDVKM. Trimming shortened V by 3 bases and J by 5 bases, and 10 bases separated the two germline ends. CDR3: CASSLGGGTEAFF. The CDR3 region has the DNA TGTGCCAGCAGTTTGGGGGGAGGGACTGAAGCTTTCTTT. The whole variable domain, remainder taken from reference TRBV28 and TRBJ1-1, is DVKVTQSSRYLVKRTGEKVFLECVQDMDHENMFWYRQDPGLGLRLIYFSYDVKMKEKGDIPEGYSVSREKKERFSLILESASTNQTSMYLCASSLGGGTEAFFGQGTRLTVV.

The CDR3 spells CASREAGLNEKLFF. CDR3 in DNA: TGTGCCAGTAGAGAGGCCGGTCTTAATGAAAAACTGTTTTTT. The rearrangement uses TRBV19 and TRBJ1-4; D gene unclear. Germline values: CDR1 LNHDA, CDR2 SQIVND (reference sequence). This CDR3 has 14 residues. The ends were cut back, 6 bases at V and 4 bases at J, with 12 bases in the middle.

This clone appeared a few times. This chain links TRBV9 with TRBJ1-1; D ambiguous. This CDR3 contains 12 residues. The germline V and J ends were trimmed by 3 bases and 3 bases, with 6 bases remaining between them. CDR1 is SGDLS and CDR2 is YYNGEE in the germline V gene. This chain's CDR3 is CASSAHHTEAFF. The CDR3 region has the DNA TGTGCCAGCAGCGCCCACCACACTGAAGCTTTCTTT.

The chain is built from TRBV14 and TRBJ2-7; D call uncertain. This CDR3 contains 14 residues. Germline V gene sequence: CDR1 SGHDN, CDR2 FVKESK. The V and J ends lost 2 bases and 9 bases respectively, with 17 bases between them. The CDR3 DNA reads TGTGCCAGCAGCCAACCGGGCTTTCCTCTCGGGCAGTACTTC. This translates into CASSQPGFPLGQYF.

CDR3 in amino acids: CASSPSMDEQYF. CDR3 DNA sequence: TGTGCCAGCAGCCCGAGTATGGACGAGCAGTACTTC. The chain recombines TRBV7-6 with TRBJ2-7; D uncertain. V lost 5 bases and J lost 5, with 10 bases in between. CDR3 size: 12 residues. The germline V gene encodes CDR1 SGHVS and CDR2 FNYEAQ.

The genes are TRBV27 and TRBJ2-5; 12 positions match TRBD2. The CDR3 length is 18 residues. Unmatched junction bases numbered 7, after V lost 1 base and J lost 1 base. Germline V gives CDR1 MNHEY, CDR2 SMNVEV (reference sequence). The CDR3 bases are TGTGCCAGCAGTTTATTACCCCGGACTAGCGGGACCCAAGAGACCCAGTACTTC. It translates to CASSLLPRTSGTQETQYF.

V and J are TRBV5-1 and TRBJ2-7; TRBD1 agrees at 9 bases. After removal of 4 bases from V and 1 base from J, the junction contained 9 bases not matched to a gene. There are 16 residues in the CDR3. Germline assignment: CDR1 SGHRS and CDR2 YFSETQ. CDR3 loop: CASSPRGGQGSYEQYF. CDR3 bases: TGCGCCAGCAGCCCCAGAGGGGGACAGGGTTCCTACGAGCAGTACTTC.

In its sample, this clone was seen once. The chain joins TRBV6-1 to TRBJ2-5; D not resolved. This CDR3 has 10 residues. The germline V gene has CDR1 MNHNS and CDR2 SASEGT. The V end was cut by 7 bases, the J end by 5 bases, with 5 bases between. The CDR3 DNA follows: TGTGCCAGCATGTGGGAGACCCAGTACTTC. As protein: CASMWETQYF.